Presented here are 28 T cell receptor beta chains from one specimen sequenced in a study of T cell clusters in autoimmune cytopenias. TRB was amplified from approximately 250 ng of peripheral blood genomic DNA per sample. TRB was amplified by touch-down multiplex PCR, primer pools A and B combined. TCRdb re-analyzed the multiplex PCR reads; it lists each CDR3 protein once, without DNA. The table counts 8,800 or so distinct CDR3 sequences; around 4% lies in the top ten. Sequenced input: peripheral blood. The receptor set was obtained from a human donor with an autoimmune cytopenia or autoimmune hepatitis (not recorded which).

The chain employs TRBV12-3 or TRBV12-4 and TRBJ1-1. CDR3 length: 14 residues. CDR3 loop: CASSLWTENTEAFF.

The CDR3 loop reads CSAAWGAGNTQYF. This chain joins TRBV20-1 and TRBJ2-3; TCRdb proposes TRBD1, but this gene call is untestable without DNA. This CDR3 has 13 amino acids. Germline values: CDR1 DFQATT, CDR2 SNEGSKA (reference sequence).

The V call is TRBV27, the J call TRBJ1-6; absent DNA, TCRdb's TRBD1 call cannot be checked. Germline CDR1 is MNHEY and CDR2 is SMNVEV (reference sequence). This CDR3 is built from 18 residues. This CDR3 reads CASSSSLPGARFLSPLHF.

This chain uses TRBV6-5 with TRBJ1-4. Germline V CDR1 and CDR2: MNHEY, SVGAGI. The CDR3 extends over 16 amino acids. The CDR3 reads CASSYSLGATNEKLFF.

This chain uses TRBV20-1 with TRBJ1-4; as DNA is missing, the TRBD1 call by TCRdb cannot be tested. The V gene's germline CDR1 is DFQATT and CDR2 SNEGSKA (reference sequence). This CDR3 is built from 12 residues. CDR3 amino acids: CSASRENEKLFF.

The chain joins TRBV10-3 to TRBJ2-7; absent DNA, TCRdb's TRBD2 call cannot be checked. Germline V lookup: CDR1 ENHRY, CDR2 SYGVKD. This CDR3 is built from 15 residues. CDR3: CAIRGGSSGTYEQYF.

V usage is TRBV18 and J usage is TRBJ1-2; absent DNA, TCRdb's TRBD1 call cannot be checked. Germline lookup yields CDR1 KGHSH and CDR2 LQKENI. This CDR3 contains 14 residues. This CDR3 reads CASSLEGGTRGYTF.

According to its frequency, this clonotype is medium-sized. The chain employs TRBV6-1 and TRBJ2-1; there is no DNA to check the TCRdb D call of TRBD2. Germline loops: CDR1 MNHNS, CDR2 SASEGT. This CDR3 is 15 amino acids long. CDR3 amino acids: CASRTGLAGNNEQFF.

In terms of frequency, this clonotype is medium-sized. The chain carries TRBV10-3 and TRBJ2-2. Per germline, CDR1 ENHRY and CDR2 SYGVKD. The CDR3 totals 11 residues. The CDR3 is CALRVTGELFF.

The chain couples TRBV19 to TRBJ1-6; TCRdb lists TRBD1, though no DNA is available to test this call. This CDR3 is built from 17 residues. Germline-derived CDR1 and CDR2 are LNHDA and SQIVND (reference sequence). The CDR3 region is CASSILPRQGRNSPLHF.

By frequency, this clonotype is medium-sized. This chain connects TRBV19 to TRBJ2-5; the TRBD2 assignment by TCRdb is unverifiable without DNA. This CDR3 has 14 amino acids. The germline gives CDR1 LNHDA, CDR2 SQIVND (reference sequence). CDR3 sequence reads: CASSIGLAMETQYF.

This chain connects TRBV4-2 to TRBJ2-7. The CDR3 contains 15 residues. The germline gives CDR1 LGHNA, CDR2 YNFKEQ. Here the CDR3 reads CASSQAALSSYEQYF.

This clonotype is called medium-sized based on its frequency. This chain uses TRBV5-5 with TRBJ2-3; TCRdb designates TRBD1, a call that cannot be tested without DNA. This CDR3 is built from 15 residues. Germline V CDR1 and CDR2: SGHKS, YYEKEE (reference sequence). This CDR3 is CASSSTGNVRDTQYF.

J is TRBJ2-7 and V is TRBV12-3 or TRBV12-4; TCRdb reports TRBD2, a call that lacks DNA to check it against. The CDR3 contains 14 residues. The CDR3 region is CASSYSHLAYEQYF.

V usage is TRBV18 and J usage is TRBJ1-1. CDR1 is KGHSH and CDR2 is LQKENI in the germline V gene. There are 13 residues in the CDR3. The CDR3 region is CASSPPMDSEAFF.

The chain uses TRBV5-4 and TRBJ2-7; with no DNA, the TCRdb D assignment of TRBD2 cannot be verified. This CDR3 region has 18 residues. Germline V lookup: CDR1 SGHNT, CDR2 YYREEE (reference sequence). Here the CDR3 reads CASSLGTSGSGMFYEQYF.

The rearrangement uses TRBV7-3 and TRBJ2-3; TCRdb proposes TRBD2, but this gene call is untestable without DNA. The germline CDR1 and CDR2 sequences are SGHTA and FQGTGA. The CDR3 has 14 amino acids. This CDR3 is CASSLGLQTDTQYF.

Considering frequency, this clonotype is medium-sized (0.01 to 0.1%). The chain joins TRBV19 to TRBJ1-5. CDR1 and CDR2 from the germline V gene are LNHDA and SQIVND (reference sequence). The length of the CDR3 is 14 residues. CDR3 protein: CASSIEGIGQPQHF.

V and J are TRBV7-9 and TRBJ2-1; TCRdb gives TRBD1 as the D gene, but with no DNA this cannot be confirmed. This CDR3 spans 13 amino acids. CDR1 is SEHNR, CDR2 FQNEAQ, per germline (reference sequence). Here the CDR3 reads CASSPRDRDEQFF.

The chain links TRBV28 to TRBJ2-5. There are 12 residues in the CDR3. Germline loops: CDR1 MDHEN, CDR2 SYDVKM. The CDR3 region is CATRRLQETQYF. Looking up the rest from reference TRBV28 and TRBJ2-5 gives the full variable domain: DVKVTQSSRYLVKRTGEKVFLECVQDMDHENMFWYRQDPGLGLRLIYFSYDVKMKEKGDIPEGYSVSREKKERFSLILESASTNQTSMYLCATRRLQETQYFGPGTRLLVL.

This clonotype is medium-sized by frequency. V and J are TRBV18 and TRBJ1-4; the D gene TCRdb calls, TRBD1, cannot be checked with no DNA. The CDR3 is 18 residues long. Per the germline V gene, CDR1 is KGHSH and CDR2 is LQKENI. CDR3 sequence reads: CASSSWPGQGTTNEKLFF.

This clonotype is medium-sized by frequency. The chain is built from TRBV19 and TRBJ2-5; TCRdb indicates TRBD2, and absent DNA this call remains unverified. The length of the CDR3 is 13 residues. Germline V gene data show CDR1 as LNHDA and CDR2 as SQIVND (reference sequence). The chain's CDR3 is CASSGRMRETQYF.

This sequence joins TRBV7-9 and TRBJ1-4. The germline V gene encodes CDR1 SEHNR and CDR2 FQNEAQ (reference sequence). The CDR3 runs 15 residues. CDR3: CASSLVEGGNEKLFF.

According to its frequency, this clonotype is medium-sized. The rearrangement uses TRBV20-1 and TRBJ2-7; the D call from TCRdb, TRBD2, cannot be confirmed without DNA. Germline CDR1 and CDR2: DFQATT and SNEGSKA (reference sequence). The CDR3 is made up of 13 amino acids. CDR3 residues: CSAVTSGSYEQYF.

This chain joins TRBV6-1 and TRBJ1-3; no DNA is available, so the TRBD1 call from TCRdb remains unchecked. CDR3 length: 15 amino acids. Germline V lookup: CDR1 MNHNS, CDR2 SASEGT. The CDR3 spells CASSEIGGLGDTIYF.

The CDR3: CASSFSSSYEQYF. The rearrangement uses TRBV27 and TRBJ2-7. The CDR3 totals 13 residues. CDR1 MNHEY and CDR2 SMNVEV come from the germline V gene (reference sequence).

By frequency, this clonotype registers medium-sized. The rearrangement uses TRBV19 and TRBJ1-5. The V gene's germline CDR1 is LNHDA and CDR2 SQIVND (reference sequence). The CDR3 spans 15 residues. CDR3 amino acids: CASSMTALQDQPQHF.

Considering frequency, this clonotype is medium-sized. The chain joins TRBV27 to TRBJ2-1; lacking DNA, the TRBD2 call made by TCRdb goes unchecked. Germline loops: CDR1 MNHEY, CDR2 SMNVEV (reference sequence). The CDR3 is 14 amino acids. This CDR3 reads CASSWVGGRDEQFF.